This record looks at one TCR beta chain sequence and its context. This clone has only a few counts. Its antigen is still unknown. Base qualities are not recorded, but no much larger clone differs from it by a single base. Library creation used the immunoSEQ multiplex PCR assay. A mixture of 60 forward primers for TCR Vbeta segments and 13 reverse primers for TCR Jbeta segments was used in the multiplex PCR. Amplification of the CDR3 region of rearranged TCR beta genes was performed with a multiplex PCR assay on genomic DNA. On the Illumina HiSeq System, the amplified TCR beta libraries were sequenced as 87-base-pair reads. The original pipeline was this. In a later analysis, some 80 million unique TCR beta chains were counted across the 500 to 850 repertoires, and approximately 11 million of these chains were shared by at least two donors. Raw reads were error-corrected and collapsed into unique sequences by a nearest-neighbor algorithm in which closely related sequences were merged to remove PCR and sequencing errors. V, D and J gene segments were assigned by aligning CDR3 sequences to IMGT reference sequences. Each retained sequence needed at least a six-nucleotide match to both a V gene segment and a J gene segment. A rearrangement counted as productive if the CDR3 had no stop codons and remained in frame with V and J, and every other rearrangement counted as non-productive. CDR3 was defined by IMGT convention, running from the second conserved V-encoded cysteine to the conserved J-encoded phenylalanine. The earlier analysis of a few hundred of the donors excluded sequences that lacked an unambiguous match to a single V gene segment. An earlier analysis of a few hundred of the donors called V segments functional above 56.7% productive rearrangements and segregating when the between-donor standard deviation exceeded 5%. To diagnose cytomegalovirus status from the catalog of TCR beta chain sequences, a statistical classification framework was built. In a later analysis, TCR nucleotide sequences were compared against IMGT/GENE-DB human TR gene sequences so that V and J genes could be assigned. A later analysis assigned CDR3 sequences and most-parsimonious VDJ recombination scenarios with the TCRdist pipeline. A later analysis defined each TCR beta chain by its CDR3 amino acid sequence plus V-gene family, and excluded reads lacking a unique V-gene family. A later analysis removed 500 to 600 highly shared, low-generation-probability nucleotide sequences to deal with suspected cross-contamination and a sequencing artifact. In a later analysis, a clonal expansion index was calculated for each public chain from normalized within-repertoire ranks of inferred template counts. In a later analysis, generation probabilities were computed with a VDJ recombination model fitted to out-of-frame rearrangements, and the resulting probabilities were checked against IGoR. In a later analysis, hypergeometric tests were used to score TCR-TCR, TCR-HLA and TCR-CMV co-occurrence, with a repertoire-size bias correction applied to TCR pairs. To estimate false discovery rates, a later analysis permuted the HLA or CMV assignments 20 times. In a later analysis, co-occurring TCRs were grouped using DBSCAN, with TCRdist sequence similarity added in when clustering inside HLA-allele-positive subsets. For co-occurrence clustering, repertoires with fewer than 30,000 or more than 120,000 public chains were excluded, along with 4 to 6 repertoires with anomalous nucleotide sharing. Entries here come from immuneACCESS through TCRdb and include only in-frame sequences with V and J called. Some clones fail to appear in such tables; in the studies checked, an unresolved V gene covers under half of the shortfall, and the cause of the remainder is unknown. V and J calls plus clone size are reproduced from that table; the DNA served to infer D and trimming. The sample yields 80,000 to 100,000 clones; more than 65% were counted once. The ten largest clonotypes hold 15% to 20% of the sample.

The CDR3 covers 13 residues, taking in both the cysteine and the phenylalanine. Of the read, only the CDR3 DNA is kept; its 39 bases are in frame from base 1. The germline V gene provides CDR1 MDHEN and CDR2 SYDVKM. A distance of 12 bases separates the germline ends of V and J, which lose 5 bases and 4 bases respectively. This record belongs to a study of cytomegalovirus exposure and HLA in healthy donors (dated by TCRdb to the late 2010s). For the wider study: An earlier analysis of approximately 590 of the donors reported about 250 Gb of sequence data and 117 million unique TCR beta sequences from about 179 million T cells. A later genetic analysis took genome-wide SNP genotypes for about three fifths of the roughly 670 donors and used that subset as a discovery cohort. Donor age, sex, ethnicity and CMV serostatus were collected together with the repertoire data. Across 398 genotyped donors of the cohort, an average of about 220,000 unique TCR beta nucleotide sequences per donor were sequenced, and around 19% of those sequences were non-productive. Four to six DR-DQ haplotypes were handled as single units for association and clustering, since linkage in the cohort was strong. High-throughput TCR immunosequencing, statistical association of individual TCRs with disease status, and machine learning were combined to predict cytomegalovirus infection status. Every repertoire in the discovery cohort had been generated on one and the same sequencing platform. Using immunosequencing, the study profiled T cell repertoires from about 620 subjects and related those repertoires to cytomegalovirus serostatus. The number of typed donors differed by locus: about 629-640 for A, B, C, DRB1 and DQB1; 500 to 550 for DQA1; 606 for DPA1; and approximately 450 for DPB1. The later analysis used no new phenotypic data to find candidate immune exposures, relying instead on TCR beta sequences and their occurrence across donors. An earlier analysis of about 600 of the donors used high-throughput TCR beta sequencing to judge whether each TCR beta V gene segment behaved as functional or pseudogenic. Of the roughly 400 genotyped donors, approximately 81% were placed in the genetic ancestry cluster associated with self-reported Caucasian donors. In addition to the first cohort of approximately 650 subjects, a separate validation cohort of some 120 different subjects was used. The study aimed to test whether cataloging public T cell receptors could reveal signatures of past pathogen exposure. About 300 gigabases of sequencing data and 78 million or so unique TCR sequences were included in an early release covering about 620 HLA-typed donors. A later analysis re-analyzed previously published TCR beta repertoires from 666 donors and added high-resolution HLA genotyping to study TCR occurrence patterns. Both class I and class II loci were covered by HLA typing, at four-digit resolution.

The cohort comprised some 680 healthy bone marrow donors. At the time of sampling, every cohort member was nominally healthy, though immune exposures that went unrecorded were likely present. The donor was CMV seropositive and belonged to the group of more than 250 seropositive cohort members. A peripheral blood sample was collected from each donor, and TCR beta sequencing was performed on peripheral blood mononuclear cells. The Qiagen DNeasy Blood Extraction Kit was used to extract genomic DNA from the blood cell samples. The paper as a whole reports these results and caveats: A further reported finding was that TCR beta sequences accurately predicted the HLA-A and HLA-B alleles for most subjects in the first cohort. Immune exposure information for the cohort was limited to CMV serostatus. When HLA alleles, especially DR and DQ, strongly co-occurred, attributing TCR associations to individual alleles was difficult. Linkage disequilibrium might explain the correlated functional status among segregating V segments, but an unknown experimental factor could not be excluded. The 87-base-pair reads could not distinguish some IMGT-functional V segments, including TRBV6-2 and TRBV6-3, so those segments were excluded. Only TCR beta chains were sequenced in this cohort, and the absence of alpha or paired-chain data limited detectable features. Because HLA typing was unavailable for some donors at each locus, only the typed subset was used in association tests. A later analysis associated 16,951 TCR beta sequences with specific HLA alleles at a false discovery rate of 0.05. The classifier was reported to diagnose cytomegalovirus status with high specificity and sensitivity in both the original cohort and the validation cohort. A later analysis found that most CMV-associated TCR beta chains appeared HLA-restricted, with HLA associations seemingly driven largely by CMV exposure. In a later genetic analysis, fewer N-insertions in productive TCRs were reported among donors in an Asian-associated ancestry cluster than the 666-donor mean. The study listed approximately 160 TCR beta chains as associated with cytomegalovirus. The sequencing pipeline was judged likely to have produced a cluster of highly shared sequence variants as a technical artifact. A later genetic analysis associated a missense DCLRE1C variant with V-gene and J-gene trimming of TCR beta chains, and an independent cohort replicated the association. A later analysis found that TCR association rates varied across HLA loci, with DRB1 alleles showing the most associated TCRs and HLA-C alleles the fewest. Some 15 rarely observed V segments, including chromosome 9 orphons, were excluded from the earlier analysis of approximately 600 of the donors because counts were too low. Several of the top co-occurrence clusters appeared to be linked to parvovirus B19, influenza, CMV and Epstein-Barr virus, according to a later analysis. Across donors, most TCR sequences were observed very rarely, whereas some public TCRs were present in many individuals. In vitro tests confirmed that a few of the cytomegalovirus-associated TCR beta chains recognize cytomegalovirus antigens. Presence/absence analyses assumed roughly uniform sequencing depth across donors, an assumption that may not hold. In an earlier analysis of 587 of the donors, most TCR beta V segments appeared in productive rearrangements about 90% or about 30% of the time, broadly matching IMGT annotations. According to the authors, the approach could potentially be generalized to other disease states and immunological phenotypes. A later analysis found that HLA-associated TCR beta chains were more clonally expanded and had lower generation probabilities than equally common non-associated chains.

Recombination linked TRBV28 to TRBJ2-7; no D gene call is confident. Sequencing input: PBMCs. The TCR was taken from a woman under 30 in good health and CMV-seropositive. The DNA sequence reads TGTGCCAGCAGTGGGCCCCCCCTATACGAGCAGTACTTC. Its product reads: CASSGPPLYEQYF.